The 29 T cell receptor beta chains reported below all come from one sample, sequenced in a study of CD8+ T cells in alopecia areata (dated by TCRdb to 2016 to 2019). The method was the immunoSEQ multiplex PCR assay. RNA was extracted from all samples and reverse transcribed into cDNA as template for TCR sequencing. Held by TCRdb, this immuneACCESS table contains in-frame sequences only and omits some clones. Under half of the omission traces to an unresolved V gene where checked; the cause of the rest is unknown. Here the sample has around 100,000 clones; about three fifths occur a single time. Of the sample, 12% falls within the top ten clones. The time point tag for this specimen amounts to: 20 to 30 weeks on oral tofacitinib. The treatment or condition label, as the study defines it: oral pan-JAK inhibitor, 5-10 mg twice daily. Material: CD8+ T cells sorted from blood, obtained at week 24, from a patient treated with tofacitinib. The origin of the receptors is a human donor with alopecia areata.

About this clone: One end of the junction does not line up with germline, which may come from a read error. The rearrangement uses TRBV9 and TRBJ2-2; D perhaps matches TRBD1 (6 bases). The CDR3 has 16 amino acids. Germline V CDR1 and CDR2: SGDLS, YYNGEE. In DNA, the CDR3 is TGTGCCAGCAGCGGACGTGCAGGTTGGGACACCGAGGAGCTGTTTTTT. This encodes CASSGRAGWDTEELFF.

V is TRBV9 and J is TRBJ2-3, with 10 bases fitting TRBD1. This CDR3 contains 16 residues. From germline, CDR1 is SGDLS and CDR2 YYNGEE. Trimming at V came to 3 bases and at J to 1 base, leaving 5 bases not matched to a gene. CDR3 region: CASSAGTGAGTDTQYF. CDR3 coding DNA: TGTGCCAGCAGCGCCGGGACAGGGGCAGGCACAGATACGCAGTATTTT.

The chain is built from TRBV6-5 and TRBJ1-5, with D possibly being TRBD1 (6 bases). The V and J ends lost 6 bases and 5 bases respectively, with 17 bases between them. Germline values: CDR1 MNHEY, CDR2 SVGAGI. The CDR3 loop spans 15 amino acids. This CDR3 reads CASSQYEGVDQPQHF. Here the CDR3 DNA reads TGTGCCAGCAGCCAATACGAGGGGGTTGATCAGCCCCAGCATTTT.

On this clone: Germline is not matched at one junction end, which may reflect a read error. V and J are TRBV6-1 and TRBJ2-1; 7 bases agree with TRBD1. The germline CDR1 and CDR2 sequences are MNHNS and SASEGT. The CDR3 loop spans 17 amino acids. This CDR3 is CATSGLDRITPYNEQFF. CDR3 DNA sequence: TGTGCCACCAGTGGCCTGGACAGGATAACCCCCTACAATGAGCAGTTCTTC.

Only a few counts were recorded for this clone. The rearrangement links TRBV4-3 to TRBJ2-7; D is possibly TRBD2 (6 bases). The CDR3 spans 14 residues. Germline V gene lookup returns CDR1 LGHNA and CDR2 YSLEER. The ends were cut back, 3 bases at V and 4 bases at J, with 13 bases in the middle. The CDR3 nucleotides are TGCGCCAGCAGCCAGACTAGGAGGGGTTACGAGCAGTACTTC. It specifies CASSQTRRGYEQYF.

The gene calls are TRBV5-1 and TRBJ2-7; 7 nucleotides align to TRBD1. Trimming at V came to 1 base and at J to 5 bases, leaving 3 bases not matched to a gene. The CDR3 contains 13 residues. Germline values: CDR1 SGHRS, CDR2 YFSETQ. The CDR3 bases are TGCGCCAGCAGCTTGACAGGGGCCCACGAGCAGTACTTC. Protein sequence: CASSLTGAHEQYF.

This clone appeared a few times. The chain joins TRBV10-2 to TRBJ2-7; possibly TRBD2 for D (5 bases). There are 17 residues in the CDR3. V lost 7 bases and J 3 bases, leaving 25 bases between the germline ends. Germline V gene sequence: CDR1 WSHSY, CDR2 SAAADI. CDR3 sequence reads: CASTSDGGGPNHYEQYF. The CDR3 coding sequence is TGCGCCAGCACCTCTGATGGCGGCGGGCCCAACCACTACGAGCAGTACTTC.

The rearrangement uses TRBV6-5 and TRBJ2-3; D not resolved. The CDR3 runs to 14 residues. The V end lost 2 bases, the J end lost 6 bases, and 12 bases lay between the germline ends. Germline lookup yields CDR1 MNHEY and CDR2 SVGAGI. CDR3 coding DNA: TGTGCCAGCAGTTACGAGTTTGAGTTGGATACGCAGTATTTT. Its protein product is CASSYEFELDTQYF.

The rearrangement links TRBV6-5 to TRBJ2-5; tentative D call: TRBD1 (6 bases). The CDR3 contains 13 residues. Germline lookup yields CDR1 MNHEY and CDR2 SVGAGI. V lost 6 bases and J 4 bases, leaving 12 bases between the germline ends. The CDR3 DNA reads as TGTGCCAGCAGGCAGGGGATCGGAGAGACCCAGTACTTC. It encodes CASRQGIGETQYF.

J is TRBJ2-5 and V is TRBV27; D is perhaps TRBD2 (6 bases). This CDR3 contains 16 residues. V was clipped by 1 base and J by 5 bases, with 17 bases between them. From germline, CDR1 is MNHEY and CDR2 SMNVEV (reference sequence). CDR3 in amino acids: CASSLYSGELMETQYF. DNA for the CDR3: TGTGCCAGCAGTTTATATTCGGGGGAGCTAATGGAGACCCAGTACTTC.

V is TRBV29-1 and J is TRBJ1-1; D unclear. The V end lost 6 bases, the J end lost 4 bases, and 12 bases lay between the germline ends. The CDR3 covers 12 residues. The V gene's germline CDR1 is SQVTM and CDR2 ANQGSEA. CDR3 loop: CSVAKGSTEAFF. The CDR3 bases are TGCAGCGTGGCGAAGGGTTCCACTGAAGCTTTCTTT.

The rearrangement links TRBV30 to TRBJ1-2; D is undetermined. Germline CDR1 and CDR2: GTSNPN and SVGIG (reference sequence). CDR3 length: 14 residues. The V gene lost 1 base and the J gene lost 5 bases, with 14 bases spanning the gap. DNA for the CDR3: TGTGCCTGGAGTGAGGGAGCACCCGAGTATGGCTACACCTTC. This sequence encodes CAWSEGAPEYGYTF.

CDR3 sequence (DNA): TGTGCCAGCAGTTTATCGTTGGGCACAGATACGCAGTATTTT. Its protein is CASSLSLGTDTQYF. V usage is TRBV27 and J usage is TRBJ2-3; no firm D call. Germline V lookup: CDR1 MNHEY, CDR2 SMNVEV (reference sequence). The CDR3 is 14 residues long. Between the trimmed V and J ends, which lost 0 bases and 1 base, there was a span of 5 bases.

This clone was seen more than once but under ten times. The V and J genes are TRBV29-1 and TRBJ2-7; 7 positions match TRBD1. The ends lost 6 bases at V and 2 bases at J; junction bases unmatched: 10. Germline CDR1 and CDR2: SQVTM and ANQGSEA. This CDR3 region has 14 residues. The DNA of the CDR3 is TGCAGCGTCCAGGGGGTAGACAGTGCCTACGAGCAGTACTTC. Protein sequence: CSVQGVDSAYEQYF.

V usage is TRBV5-1 and J usage is TRBJ2-7, with D unclear. The CDR3 totals 13 residues. The V gene lost 2 bases and the J gene lost 4 bases, with 10 bases spanning the gap. Germline lookup yields CDR1 SGHRS and CDR2 YFSETQ. DNA for the CDR3: TGCGCCAGCAGCTTTGAACAGAAGTACGAGCAGTACTTC. Translation gives CASSFEQKYEQYF.

The V and J genes are TRBV13 and TRBJ2-5; D not certain. This CDR3 spans 12 amino acids. CDR1 and CDR2 from the germline V gene are PRHDT and FYEKMQ (reference sequence). Trimming removed 0 bases from V and 14 bases from J, with 13 bases in between. The CDR3 coding sequence is TGTGCCAGCAGCTTAGGCCTGTCAGCCGAATACTTC. It yields the protein CASSLGLSAEYF.

The count of this clone is one. The CDR3 nucleotides read TGTGCCAGCAGTGACAGGGGGTCCTACAATGAGCAGTTCTTC. Translating it yields CASSDRGSYNEQFF. The chain combines TRBV2 with TRBJ2-1; 7 nucleotides agree with TRBD1. Germline CDR1 is SNHLY and CDR2 is FYNNEI. After removal of 3 bases from V and 1 base from J, the junction contained 0 bases not matched to a gene. This CDR3 has 14 amino acids.

The chain carries TRBV9 and TRBJ2-5; D gene uncertain. The CDR3 runs 14 residues. With 4 bases removed from V and 2 bases from J, the gap between germline ends came to 12 bases. Germline CDR1 SGDLS, CDR2 YYNGEE. The CDR3 is CASSIWDNQETQYF. The CDR3 DNA sequence: TGTGCCAGCAGCATATGGGATAATCAAGAGACCCAGTACTTC.

The genes are TRBV6-4 and TRBJ2-2; D remains ambiguous. The V and J ends lost 0 bases and 4 bases respectively, with 0 bases between them. CDR3 size: 12 residues. Germline values: CDR1 MRHNA, CDR2 SNTAGT. CDR3 in DNA: TGTGCCAGCAGTGACTCCACCGGGGAGCTGTTTTTT. Its protein product is CASSDSTGELFF.

The rearrangement links TRBV6-1 to TRBJ1-1; D may be TRBD1 (6 bases). CDR1 and CDR2 (germline): MNHNS, SASEGT. This CDR3 contains 15 residues. Trimming cost V 6 bases and J 4 bases, with 18 bases left between them. For the CDR3, the DNA is TGTGCCAGCAGGAGGACTGCCCCCAGGGGCACTGAAGCTTTCTTT. As protein: CASRRTAPRGTEAFF.

The chain employs TRBV5-4 and TRBJ2-7; a possible D gene is TRBD1 (5 bases). The CDR3 spans 13 residues. The V gene lost 4 bases and the J gene lost 0 bases, with 8 bases spanning the gap. Per germline, CDR1 SGHNT and CDR2 YYREEE (reference sequence). In nucleotides, the CDR3 is TGTGCCAGCAGCGTTAGGGGCTCCTACGAGCAGTACTTC. Encoded protein: CASSVRGSYEQYF. Full variable domain (outside the CDR3, taken from reference TRBV5-4 and TRBJ2-7): ETGVTQSPTHLIKTRGQQVTLRCSSQSGHNTVSWYQQALGQGPQFIFQYYREEENGRGNFPPRFSGLQFPNYSSELNVNALELDDSALYLCASSVRGSYEQYFGPGTRLTVT.

The genes are TRBV25-1 and TRBJ2-7; 8 nucleotides line up with TRBD2. Trimming cost V 7 bases and J 0 bases; bases outside gene matches: 2. This CDR3 is built from 13 residues. Germline lookup yields CDR1 MGHDK and CDR2 SYGVNS. CDR3: CASTGGASYEQYF. The CDR3 nucleotides are TGTGCCAGCACCGGGGGGGCCTCCTACGAGCAGTACTTC.

V usage is TRBV29-1 and J usage is TRBJ2-5; TRBD1 matches 9 bases. Per germline, CDR1 SQVTM and CDR2 ANQGSEA. After removal of 7 bases from V and 2 bases from J, the junction contained 11 bases not matched to a gene. The CDR3 is 15 amino acids. CDR3 in amino acids: CSGGQGRSDQETQYF. Here the CDR3 DNA reads TGCAGCGGAGGACAGGGGCGTAGTGATCAAGAGACCCAGTACTTC.

The chain couples TRBV13 to TRBJ1-1; 7 bases map to TRBD1. Germline-derived CDR1 and CDR2 are PRHDT and FYEKMQ (reference sequence). The CDR3 length is 13 residues. The V gene end was trimmed by 4 bases and the J gene end by 4 bases; junction bases not matched to a gene: 3. This CDR3 is CASSSGTVTEAFF. CDR3 nucleotide sequence: TGTGCCAGCAGCTCAGGGACAGTCACTGAAGCTTTCTTT.

The rearrangement joins TRBV11-2 to TRBJ2-3; the match to TRBD2 covers 9 bases. The CDR3 is 16 amino acids. The germline V gene has CDR1 SGHAT and CDR2 FQNNGV. V was clipped by 1 base and J by 2 bases; unmatched bases: 4. The CDR3: CASSLALAGLTDTQYF. DNA for the CDR3: TGTGCCAGCAGCTTAGCTCTAGCGGGGCTCACAGATACGCAGTATTTT.

This rearrangement joins TRBV9 to TRBJ2-3; D possibly matches TRBD1 or TRBD2 (5 bases each). CDR1 and CDR2 (germline): SGDLS, YYNGEE. The V and J ends lost 1 base and 6 bases respectively, with 15 bases between them. The CDR3 sequence is 15 residues long. CDR3 region: CASSVWVNWDDTQYF. The DNA for the CDR3 is TGTGCCAGCAGCGTATGGGTTAACTGGGACGATACGCAGTATTTT. The full variable domain, its missing parts supplied by reference TRBV9 and TRBJ2-3, is DSGVTQTPKHLITATGQRVTLRCSPRSGDLSVYWYQQSLDQGLQFLIQYYNGEERAKGNILERFSAQQFPDLHSELNLSSLELGDSALYFCASSVWVNWDDTQYFGPGTRLTVL.

This sequence joins TRBV7-3 and TRBJ2-2; no reliable D call. V dropped 5 bases and J dropped 1 base, with 14 bases sitting between them. Germline V gives CDR1 SGHTA, CDR2 FQGTGA. This CDR3 is built from 16 residues. CDR3 amino acids: CASSPEGDMNTGELFF. CDR3 DNA sequence: TGTGCCAGCAGCCCCGAAGGAGACATGAACACCGGGGAGCTGTTTTTT.

This clone was recorded a few times. The chain combines TRBV29-1 with TRBJ2-7; TRBD1 matches 9 bases. Germline CDR1 reads SQVTM; CDR2 reads ANQGSEA. The CDR3 length is 14 residues. V dropped 0 bases and J dropped 4; count of bases not matched to a gene: 4. The CDR3 region is CSVEDTGQGYEQYF. The CDR3 bases are TGCAGCGTTGAAGATACGGGACAGGGTTACGAGCAGTACTTC.

The chain uses TRBV6-5 and TRBJ1-1; D call uncertain. This CDR3 is built from 13 residues. V was shortened by 6 bases and J by 1 base, with 9 bases between the two germline ends. Germline CDR1 is MNHEY and CDR2 is SVGAGI. CDR3 sequence reads: CASRKDWNTEAFF. In DNA form, the CDR3 reads TGTGCCAGCAGAAAGGACTGGAACACTGAAGCTTTCTTT.